This T cell receptor beta chain is drawn from a study of STAT3 mutations in large granular lymphocyte leukemia. Across the whole study: 40% of treated T-LGLL patients showed hematologic response to immunosuppression.

TCRdb's table, derived via immunoSEQ multiplex PCR, lists solely in-frame clones and lacks some. The data hold about 5,500 clones, with about 95% observed a single time. Germline-derived CDR1 and CDR2 are SEHNR and FQNEAQ (reference sequence). This CDR3 is 13 amino acids long. With V trimmed by 8 bases and J by 4 bases, 7 bases remained unmatched. As for this clone: Its antigen remains unknown.

Study-wide results and limits: TCR clonotype switching after therapy occurred in about 35% of the 18 patients. Variable sampling intervals and differing treatment regimens complicated linking therapy response to TCR clonal burden changes. Every T-LGLL patient had at least one immunodominant TCRbeta clonotype. Some patients had dominant TCR clones larger than their STAT3 mutant burden.

This receptor was obtained from a man aged 55 to 70 with T-cell large granular lymphocyte leukemia. Some clones in this sample may be carry-over from other donors' samples. Material for sequencing was peripheral blood mononuclear cells. The chain employs TRBV7-9 and TRBJ1-1; 7 bases agree with TRBD1. CDR3 loop: CASARQGSTEAFF. In nucleotides, the CDR3 is TGTGCCAGCGCTCGACAGGGAAGCACTGAAGCTTTCTTT.